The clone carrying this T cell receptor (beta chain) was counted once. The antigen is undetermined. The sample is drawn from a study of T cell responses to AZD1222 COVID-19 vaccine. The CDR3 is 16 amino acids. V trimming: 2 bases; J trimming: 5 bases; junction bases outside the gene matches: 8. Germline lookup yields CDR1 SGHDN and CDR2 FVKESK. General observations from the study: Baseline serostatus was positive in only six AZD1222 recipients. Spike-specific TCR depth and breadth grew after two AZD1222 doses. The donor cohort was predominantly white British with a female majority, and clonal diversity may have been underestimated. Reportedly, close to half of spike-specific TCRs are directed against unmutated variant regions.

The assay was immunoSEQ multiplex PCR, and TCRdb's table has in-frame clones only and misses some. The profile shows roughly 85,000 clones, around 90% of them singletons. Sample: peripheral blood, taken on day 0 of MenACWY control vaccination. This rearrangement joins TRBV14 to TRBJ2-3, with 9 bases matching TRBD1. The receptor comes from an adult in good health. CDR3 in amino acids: CASSQLPGQGLDTQYF. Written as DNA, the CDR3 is TGTGCCAGCAGCCAACTCCCGGGACAGGGTCTAGATACGCAGTATTTT.